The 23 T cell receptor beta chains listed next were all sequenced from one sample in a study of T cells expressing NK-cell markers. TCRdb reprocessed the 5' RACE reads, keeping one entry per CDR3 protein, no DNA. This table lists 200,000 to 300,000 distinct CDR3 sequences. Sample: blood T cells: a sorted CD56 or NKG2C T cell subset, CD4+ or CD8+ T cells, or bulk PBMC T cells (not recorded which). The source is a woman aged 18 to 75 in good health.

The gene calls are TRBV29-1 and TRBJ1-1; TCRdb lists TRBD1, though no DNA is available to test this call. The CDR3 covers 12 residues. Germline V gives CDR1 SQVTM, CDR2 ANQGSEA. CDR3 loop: CSVNRGDTEAFF.

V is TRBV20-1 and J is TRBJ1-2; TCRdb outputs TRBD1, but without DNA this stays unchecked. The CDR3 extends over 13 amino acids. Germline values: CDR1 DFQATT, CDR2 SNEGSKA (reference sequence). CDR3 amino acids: CSASGTGGYGYTF.

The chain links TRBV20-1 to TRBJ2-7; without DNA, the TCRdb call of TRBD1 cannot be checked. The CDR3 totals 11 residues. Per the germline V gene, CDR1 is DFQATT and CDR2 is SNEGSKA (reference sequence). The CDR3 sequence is CSASPGDEQYF.

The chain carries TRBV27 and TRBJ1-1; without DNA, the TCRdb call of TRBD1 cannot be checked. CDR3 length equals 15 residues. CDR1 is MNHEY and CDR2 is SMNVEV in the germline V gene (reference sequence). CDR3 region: CASRKQGTLNTEAFF.

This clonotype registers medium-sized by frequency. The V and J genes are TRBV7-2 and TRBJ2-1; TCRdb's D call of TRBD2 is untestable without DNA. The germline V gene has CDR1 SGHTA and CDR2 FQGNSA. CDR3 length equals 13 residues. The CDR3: CASSLIAGNEQFF.

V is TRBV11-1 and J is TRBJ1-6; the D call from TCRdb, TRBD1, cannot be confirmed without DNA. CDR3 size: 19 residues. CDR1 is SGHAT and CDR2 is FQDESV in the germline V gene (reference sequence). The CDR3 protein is CASTDDGTKPRRNNSPLHF.

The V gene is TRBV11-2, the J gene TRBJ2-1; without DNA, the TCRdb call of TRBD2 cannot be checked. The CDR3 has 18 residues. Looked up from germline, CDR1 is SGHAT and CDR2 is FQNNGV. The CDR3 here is CASSLVNPSGRGYNEQFF.

The CDR3 sequence is CASSPPGVYNEQFF. The chain has TRBV9 and TRBJ2-1; TCRdb indicates TRBD1, and absent DNA this call remains unverified. The CDR3 totals 14 residues. The germline V gene encodes CDR1 SGDLS and CDR2 YYNGEE.

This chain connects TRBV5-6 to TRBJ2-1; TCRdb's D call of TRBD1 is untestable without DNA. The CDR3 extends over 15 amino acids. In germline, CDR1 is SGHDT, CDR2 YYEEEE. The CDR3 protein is CASSRTGESSNEQFF.

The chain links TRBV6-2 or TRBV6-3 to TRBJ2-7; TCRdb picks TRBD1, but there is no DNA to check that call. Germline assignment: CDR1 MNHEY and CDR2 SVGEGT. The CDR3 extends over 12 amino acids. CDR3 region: CASSHPAGEQYF.

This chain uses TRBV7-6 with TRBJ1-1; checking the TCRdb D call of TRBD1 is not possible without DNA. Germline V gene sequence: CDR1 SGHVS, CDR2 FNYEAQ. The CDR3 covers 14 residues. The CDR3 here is CASSVTGGNTEAFF.

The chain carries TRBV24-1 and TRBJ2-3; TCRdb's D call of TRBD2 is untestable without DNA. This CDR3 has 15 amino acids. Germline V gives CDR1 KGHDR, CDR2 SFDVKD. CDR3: CATSDAGEGTDTQYF.

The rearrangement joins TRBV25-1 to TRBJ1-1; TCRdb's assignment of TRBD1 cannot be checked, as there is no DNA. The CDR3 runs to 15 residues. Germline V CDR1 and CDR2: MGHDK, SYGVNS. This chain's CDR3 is CASSEMGHGNTEAFF.

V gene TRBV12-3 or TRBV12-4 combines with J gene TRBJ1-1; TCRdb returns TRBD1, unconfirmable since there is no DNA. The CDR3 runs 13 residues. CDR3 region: CASRGASQGGTFF.

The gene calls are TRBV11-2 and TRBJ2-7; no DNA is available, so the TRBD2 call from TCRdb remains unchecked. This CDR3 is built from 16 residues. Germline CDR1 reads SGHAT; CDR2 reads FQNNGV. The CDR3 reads CASSFTSGSLVYEQYF.

The chain's CDR3 is CASSLQGRTTVGELFF. The chain joins TRBV14 to TRBJ2-2; TCRdb reports TRBD1, a call that lacks DNA to check it against. CDR1 is SGHDN and CDR2 is FVKESK in the germline V gene. The CDR3 is 16 amino acids.

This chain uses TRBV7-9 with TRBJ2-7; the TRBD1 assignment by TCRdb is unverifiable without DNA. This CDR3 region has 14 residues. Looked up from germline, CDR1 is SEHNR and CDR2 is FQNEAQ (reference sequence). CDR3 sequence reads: CASSLSGTKGEQYF.

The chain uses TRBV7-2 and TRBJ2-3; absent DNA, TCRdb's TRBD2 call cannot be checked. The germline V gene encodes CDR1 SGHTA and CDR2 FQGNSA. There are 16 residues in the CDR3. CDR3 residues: CASSFFWRGGTDTQYF. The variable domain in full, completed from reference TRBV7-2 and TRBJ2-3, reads GAGVSQSPSNKVTEKGKDVELRCDPISGHTALYWYRQSLGQGLEFLIYFQGNSAPDKSGLPSDRFSAERTGGSVSTLTIQRTQQEDSAVYLCASSFFWRGGTDTQYFGPGTRLTVL.

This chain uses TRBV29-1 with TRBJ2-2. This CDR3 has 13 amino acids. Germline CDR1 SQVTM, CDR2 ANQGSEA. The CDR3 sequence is CSVGGVHTGELFF.

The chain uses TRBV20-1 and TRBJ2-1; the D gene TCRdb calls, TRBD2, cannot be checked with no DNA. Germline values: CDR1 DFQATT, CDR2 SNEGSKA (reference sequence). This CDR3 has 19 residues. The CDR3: CSASPLTGTSGSSYNEQFF.

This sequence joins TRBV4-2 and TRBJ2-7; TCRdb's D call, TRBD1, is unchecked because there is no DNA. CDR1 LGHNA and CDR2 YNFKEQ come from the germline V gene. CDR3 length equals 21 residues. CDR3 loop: CASSQLTNRDREIPVGYEQYF.

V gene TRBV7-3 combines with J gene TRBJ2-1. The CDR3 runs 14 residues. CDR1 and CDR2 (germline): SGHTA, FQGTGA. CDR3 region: CASSPTRLDDEQFF.

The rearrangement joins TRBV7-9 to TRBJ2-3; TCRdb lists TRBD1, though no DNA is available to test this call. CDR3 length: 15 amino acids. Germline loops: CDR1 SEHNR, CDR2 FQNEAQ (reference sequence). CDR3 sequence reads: CASSLGQGAGDTQYF.